This entry lists 18 T cell receptor beta chains sequenced from one sample in a study of cytomegalovirus exposure and HLA in healthy donors. A multiplex PCR was run with 60 Vbeta primers and 13 Jbeta primers. Produced via immunoSEQ multiplex PCR; TCRdb's table is partial and in-frame only. This sample yields some 120,000 clones, of which over 70% are seen a single time; more than 1.4% belongs to the top ten. The specimen sequenced was PBMCs. These receptors were taken from a woman aged 18-29 years in good health and CMV-seronegative.

The chain employs TRBV5-1 and TRBJ2-1, with 15 bases that match TRBD2. The CDR3 is 18 residues long. Germline V gene lookup returns CDR1 SGHRS and CDR2 YFSETQ. Trimming at V came to 2 bases and at J to 0 bases, leaving 3 bases not matched to a gene. CDR3 protein: CASSFGLAGGSSYNEQFF. Written as DNA, the CDR3 is TGCGCCAGCAGCTTCGGACTAGCGGGAGGGAGCTCCTACAATGAGCAGTTCTTC.

The CDR3 region is CASSEFYSYNEQFF. The CDR3, as DNA: TGTGCCAGCAGTGAATTCTACTCCTACAATGAGCAGTTCTTC. The J gene is TRBJ2-1, the V gene TRBV2; D gene ambiguous. The germline gives CDR1 SNHLY, CDR2 FYNNEI. The CDR3 contains 14 residues. V was clipped by 2 bases and J by 0 bases, with 5 bases between them. Full variable domain (outside the CDR3, taken from reference TRBV2 and TRBJ2-1): EPEVTQTPSHQVTQMGQEVILRCVPISNHLYFYWYRQILGQKVEFLVSFYNNEISEKSEIFDDQFSVERPDGSNFTLKIRSTKLEDSAMYFCASSEFYSYNEQFFGPGTRLTVL.

This chain uses TRBV29-1 with TRBJ1-2; D not resolved. Germline V gene sequence: CDR1 SQVTM, CDR2 ANQGSEA. Between the trimmed V and J ends, which lost 0 bases and 6 bases, there was a span of 2 bases. This CDR3 spans 10 amino acids. The CDR3 sequence: CSVEDNGYTF. The CDR3 bases are TGCAGCGTTGAAGATAATGGCTACACCTTC.

V usage is TRBV2 and J usage is TRBJ2-4; 10 positions match TRBD2. The CDR3 is made up of 21 amino acids. Germline V gene lookup returns CDR1 SNHLY and CDR2 FYNNEI. The J segment lost 0 bases and the V segment lost 3 bases, leaving 17 bases of the junction unmatched. CDR3 protein: CASSEQATSGSKDLAKNIQYF. The CDR3 DNA is TGTGCCAGCAGTGAGCAGGCGACTAGCGGGTCCAAGGACCTAGCCAAAAACATTCAGTACTTC.

The V gene is TRBV4-1, the J gene TRBJ2-3, with 12 bases that match TRBD2. Germline-derived CDR1 and CDR2 are MGHRA and YSYEKL. There are 16 residues in the CDR3. The ends lost 1 base at V and 3 bases at J; junction bases unmatched: 2. The CDR3 DNA sequence: TGCGCCAGCAGCCAAGTACTAGCGGGAGGAACAGATACGCAGTATTTT. Translating gives CASSQVLAGGTDTQYF.

V gene TRBV7-9 combines with J gene TRBJ2-5, with 13 bases aligning to TRBD2. Trimming took 0 bases from V and 3 from J; bases not matched to a gene: 1. The CDR3 extends over 16 amino acids. CDR1 and CDR2 from the germline V gene are SEHNR and FQNEAQ (reference sequence). The CDR3 is CASSLALAGGKETQYF. In DNA form, the CDR3 reads TGTGCCAGCAGCTTAGCACTAGCGGGGGGGAAAGAGACCCAGTACTTC.

The chain is built from TRBV11-1 and TRBJ1-5, with D possibly being TRBD1 (6 bases). The V gene's germline CDR1 is SGHAT and CDR2 FQDESV (reference sequence). The V and J ends lost 0 bases and 0 bases respectively, with 9 bases between them. The CDR3 runs 16 residues. CDR3 sequence (DNA): TGTGCCAGCAGCTTAGCCCGGACAGATAGCAATCAGCCCCAGCATTTT. Amino acids: CASSLARTDSNQPQHF.

This chain connects TRBV4-2 to TRBJ2-1; 9 bases agree with TRBD2. Germline values: CDR1 LGHNA, CDR2 YNFKEQ. This CDR3 has 15 amino acids. V dropped 4 bases and J dropped 6; count of bases not matched to a gene: 7. The CDR3 protein is CASSPLAGGLNEQFF. The CDR3 region has the DNA TGTGCCAGCAGCCCACTGGCGGGGGGGCTCAATGAGCAGTTCTTC.

This clone was seen a single time. The chain carries TRBV25-1 and TRBJ2-5; 9 bases map to TRBD1. CDR3 length: 14 residues. Trimming at V came to 6 bases and at J to 5 bases, leaving 7 bases not matched to a gene. Germline-derived CDR1 and CDR2 are MGHDK and SYGVNS. For the CDR3, the DNA is TGTGCCAGCAGCCTAGGACAGGGGAGGGAGACCCAGTACTTC. Its protein is CASSLGQGRETQYF.

This chain connects TRBV6-4 to TRBJ2-3; 7 bases fit TRBD1. Germline V lookup: CDR1 MRHNA, CDR2 SNTAGT. J was trimmed by 2 bases and V by 6 bases; bases with no gene match: 8. The CDR3 has 15 residues. The CDR3 region is CASSKTGQATDTQYF. The CDR3 region has the DNA TGTGCCAGCAGCAAGACTGGACAGGCCACAGATACGCAGTATTTT.

The chain employs TRBV15 and TRBJ1-6, with unresolved D. Germline V gene lookup returns CDR1 LNHNV and CDR2 YYDKDF (reference sequence). The ends were cut back, 0 bases at V and 4 bases at J, with 4 bases in the middle. This CDR3 has 14 amino acids. The CDR3 is CATSRDRYNSPLHF. CDR3 bases: TGTGCCACCAGCAGAGACAGGTATAATTCACCCCTCCACTTT. The full variable domain, with the rest looked up from reference TRBV15 and TRBJ1-6, is DAMVIQNPRYQVTQFGKPVTLSCSQTLNHNVMYWYQQKSSQAPKLLFHYYDKDFNNEADTPDNFQSRRPNTSFCFLDIRSPGLGDTAMYLCATSRDRYNSPLHFGNGTRLTVT.

The chain uses TRBV6-1 and TRBJ2-1, with 8 bases matching TRBD2. Germline lookup yields CDR1 MNHNS and CDR2 SASEGT. This CDR3 is built from 15 residues. Losses at the gene ends were 1 base for V and 4 bases for J; bases not matched to a gene: 3. The CDR3 loop reads CASSEVAGPYNEQFF. CDR3 coding DNA: TGTGCCAGCAGTGAAGTAGCGGGACCTTACAATGAGCAGTTCTTC.

This clone was counted only a few times. This sample also contains other DNA sequences that code for the same CDR3. The chain recombines TRBV7-3 with TRBJ1-2; D unclear. Germline V lookup: CDR1 SGHTA, CDR2 FQGTGA. Trimming left V 3 bases short and J 2 bases short, with 7 bases between. This CDR3 region has 13 residues. The CDR3 here is CASSLGGNYGYTF. The CDR3 DNA is TGTGCCAGCAGCTTGGGAGGGAACTATGGCTACACCTTC.

This clone was picked up a small number of times. This rearrangement joins TRBV5-1 to TRBJ2-7, with D tentatively TRBD1 (5 bases). The ends were cut back, 1 base at V and 6 bases at J, with 17 bases in the middle. The CDR3 extends over 15 amino acids. Germline CDR1 reads SGHRS; CDR2 reads YFSETQ. CDR3 sequence: CASSLTRQGGGEQYF. CDR3 DNA: TGCGCCAGCAGCTTGACGAGGCAGGGCGGTGGCGAGCAGTACTTC.

The rearrangement uses TRBV6-4 and TRBJ1-2; TRBD1 aligns across 7 bases. This CDR3 has 13 residues. J gave up 6 bases and V 8 bases, and 9 bases lay outside the gene matches. Germline V gene sequence: CDR1 MRHNA, CDR2 SNTAGT. CDR3 in amino acids: CASSPETGNGYTF. CDR3 in DNA: TGTGCCAGCTCACCGGAGACAGGGAATGGCTACACCTTC.

A few counts support this clone. One junction end disagrees with the germline gene, perhaps due to a read error. This chain joins TRBV10-3 and TRBJ2-6; TRBD1 might be the D (7 bases). Germline loops: CDR1 ENHRY, CDR2 SYGVKD. CDR3 size: 17 residues. The CDR3 sequence: CAISDPWRGLGANGLTF. CDR3 nucleotides: TGTGCCATCAGTGACCCCTGGAGGGGGCTCGGGGCCAACGGCCTGACTTTC.

This chain links TRBV5-4 with TRBJ2-7; TRBD2 agrees at 7 bases. V trimming: 1 base; J trimming: 12 bases; junction bases outside the gene matches: 10. CDR1 SGHNT and CDR2 YYREEE come from the germline V gene (reference sequence). This CDR3 region has 13 residues. In DNA form, the CDR3 reads TGTGCCAGCAGCTTGAGTGGTGCGGGGGTCGTGTACTTC. It encodes CASSLSGAGVVYF.

CDR3 DNA: TGTGCCACCAGCAGAGATCAGAGGGCTTATCAGCCCCAGCATTTT. Protein: CATSRDQRAYQPQHF. The V call is TRBV15, the J call TRBJ1-5, with D unresolved. The V end lost 0 bases, the J end lost 5 bases, and 11 bases lay between the germline ends. Germline V gene data show CDR1 as LNHNV and CDR2 as YYDKDF (reference sequence). There are 15 residues in the CDR3. The variable domain in full, with the rest retrieved from reference TRBV15 and TRBJ1-5, is DAMVIQNPRYQVTQFGKPVTLSCSQTLNHNVMYWYQQKSSQAPKLLFHYYDKDFNNEADTPDNFQSRRPNTSFCFLDIRSPGLGDTAMYLCATSRDQRAYQPQHFGDGTRLSIL.